A single sample is the source of the 31 T cell receptor beta chains below, sequenced in a study of blood T cell repertoires in COVID-19. Clones were sequenced by immunoSEQ multiplex PCR, and TCRdb holds only the in-frame ones, with some missing. Seen here are around 300,000 clones, over 75% observed once, and the top ten hold approximately 12%. The specimen was peripheral blood. The source of these receptors is a human donor in a cohort sampled during active COVID-19.

The rearrangement uses TRBV3-1 (or the pseudogene TRBV3-2) and TRBJ2-1; 10 bases are shared with TRBD2. V was pared by 4 bases and J by 10 bases, with 16 bases of the junction left unmatched. The CDR3 contains 17 residues. Germline assignment: CDR1 LGHDT and CDR2 YNNKEL (reference sequence). As DNA, the CDR3 is TGTGCCAGCAGCCGGAGTAACCGAGCGGGAGGGCCGGTCGAGCAGTTCTTC. Translated: CASSRSNRAGGPVEQFF.

This rearrangement joins TRBV3-1 (or the pseudogene TRBV3-2) to TRBJ2-5, with D maybe TRBD2 (6 bases). Trimming took off 1 base at V and 5 bases at J, with 14 bases between the two ends. Germline assignment: CDR1 LGHDT and CDR2 YNNKEL (reference sequence). This CDR3 spans 15 amino acids. DNA for the CDR3: TGTGCCAGCAGCCAAGCTTATGGGAGCGGGGAGACCCAGTACTTC. Residues: CASSQAYGSGETQYF.

The chain is built from TRBV7-2 and TRBJ1-2, with D possibly being TRBD1 (6 bases). V lost 5 bases and J 8 bases, leaving 21 bases between the germline ends. The CDR3 consists of 15 residues. Germline lookup yields CDR1 SGHTA and CDR2 FQGNSA. CDR3 in DNA: TGTGCCAGCAGCGATACGTCCGGCCGCAGGGGAGGCTACACCTTC. This translates into CASSDTSGRRGGYTF.

CDR3 in DNA: TGTGCCAGCAGCCAAGGAAGTAGCGGGAGCACAGATACGCAGTATTTT. Its protein is CASSQGSSGSTDTQYF. The chain employs TRBV14 and TRBJ2-3; 7 bases agree with TRBD2. V was clipped by 1 base and J by 0 bases; unmatched bases: 4. Germline CDR1 reads SGHDN; CDR2 reads FVKESK. CDR3 size: 16 residues.

This chain's CDR3 is CASVGTGDYNEQFF. CDR3 sequence (DNA): TGTGCCAGCGTTGGGACAGGGGATTACAATGAGCAGTTCTTC. The rearrangement joins TRBV2 to TRBJ2-1; TRBD1 matches at 10 bases. There are 14 residues in the CDR3. Per germline, CDR1 SNHLY and CDR2 FYNNEI. V was clipped by 8 bases and J by 4 bases; unmatched bases: 5.

On this clone itself: At the DNA level, this CDR3 is encoded by other sequences in the same sample as well. V and J are TRBV9 and TRBJ2-1, with 7 bases matching TRBD1. V trimming: 4 bases; J trimming: 0 bases; junction bases outside the gene matches: 4. In germline, CDR1 is SGDLS, CDR2 YYNGEE. The length of the CDR3 is 15 residues. The CDR3 protein is CASSLRDSSYNEQFF. The CDR3 DNA follows: TGTGCCAGCAGCCTCCGGGACAGCTCCTACAATGAGCAGTTCTTC.

This chain uses TRBV19 with TRBJ2-3; 8 nucleotides line up with TRBD2. J lost 4 bases, V lost 7 bases, and 19 bases had no gene match. The CDR3 has 18 residues. Germline V CDR1 and CDR2: LNHDA, SQIVND (reference sequence). CDR3 DNA: TGTGCCAGTACCACTCGACCCACTAGCGGAGGGAGGGCAGATACGCAGTATTTT. Translation gives CASTTRPTSGGRADTQYF.

V and J are TRBV6-5 and TRBJ1-4; 9 nucleotides match TRBD1. The trim removed 4 bases at V and 8 bases at J, leaving 11 bases unmatched. This CDR3 region has 16 residues. Germline loops: CDR1 MNHEY, CDR2 SVGAGI. DNA for the CDR3: TGTGCCAGCAGTTCTCCCCGACAGGGGGGGAAGGAAAAACTGTTTTTT. As protein: CASSSPRQGGKEKLFF.

The rearrangement uses TRBV6-5 and TRBJ1-1; TRBD1 matches at 8 bases. This CDR3 contains 15 residues. Looked up from germline, CDR1 is MNHEY and CDR2 is SVGAGI. The junction had 3 bases not matched to a gene; V was cut back by 1 base and J by 2 bases. DNA for the CDR3: TGTGCCAGCAGTTACTACAGGGGGGGCAACACTGAAGCTTTCTTT. It yields the protein CASSYYRGGNTEAFF.

The V call is TRBV12-2, the J call TRBJ2-7; TRBD2 reflects the table's D call only, with no check against the DNA. TRBV12-2 is assigned pseudogene status. The CDR3 has 17 amino acids. The CDR3 here is CASRFHNSGKPGYEQYF. For the CDR3, the DNA is TGTGCAAGTCGCTTCCATAATAGCGGGAAGCCGGGCTACGAGCAGTACTTC.

J is TRBJ2-7 and V is TRBV6-5, with 9 nucleotides matching TRBD1. Germline V gene data show CDR1 as MNHEY and CDR2 as SVGAGI. Trimming took 5 bases from V and 3 from J; bases not matched to a gene: 2. The CDR3 totals 13 residues. CDR3 nucleotide sequence: TGTGCCAGCAGTCGGACAGGGGTCTACGAGCAGTACTTC. Its translation is CASSRTGVYEQYF.

The rearrangement uses TRBV4-2 and TRBJ1-3; D is undetermined. Germline V lookup: CDR1 LGHNA, CDR2 YNFKEQ. The CDR3 has 15 residues. V dropped 0 bases and J dropped 0 bases, with 6 bases sitting between them. DNA for the CDR3: TGTGCCAGCAGCCAAGATCCTCTCTCTGGAAACACCATATATTTT. Translated: CASSQDPLSGNTIYF.

The chain links TRBV12-3 or TRBV12-4 to TRBJ1-4; a possible D gene is TRBD1 (5 bases). This CDR3 is 13 amino acids long. V lost 5 bases and J lost 4, with 8 bases in between. CDR3 protein: CASSGQLNEKLFF. The CDR3 nucleotides are TGTGCCAGCAGTGGACAACTTAATGAAAAACTGTTTTTT.

The V gene is TRBV27, the J gene TRBJ1-4; 10 positions agree with TRBD1. Trimming removed 6 bases from V and 8 bases from J; junction bases left unmatched: 9. Germline CDR1 is MNHEY and CDR2 is SMNVEV (reference sequence). The CDR3 contains 15 residues. The CDR3 DNA reads TGTGCCAGCAGGATCTCGGGACAGGGGAGGGAAAAACTGTTTTTT. This sequence encodes CASRISGQGREKLFF.

This clone came up once. V usage is TRBV28 and J usage is TRBJ1-6; TRBD1 might be the D (5 bases). This CDR3 has 12 amino acids. Trimming shortened V by 3 bases and J by 15 bases, and 12 bases separated the two germline ends. Germline V gene data show CDR1 as MDHEN and CDR2 as SYDVKM. This chain's CDR3 is CASSFMGQGLHF. The CDR3 region has the DNA TGTGCCAGCAGTTTTATGGGGCAGGGCCTCCACTTT.

With regard to this clone: Other DNA sequences of this sample code for an identical CDR3. This sequence joins TRBV27 and TRBJ2-1, with 7 bases matching TRBD2. After removal of 3 bases from V and 2 bases from J, the junction contained 4 bases not matched to a gene. The CDR3 is made up of 15 amino acids. CDR1 MNHEY and CDR2 SMNVEV come from the germline V gene (reference sequence). The CDR3 nucleotides read TGTGCCAGCAGTTTGCGGGCGGGGGCCTACAATGAGCAGTTCTTC. Amino acid sequence: CASSLRAGAYNEQFF.

This clone was counted once. This CDR3 reads CASSRRDTEAFF. The CDR3 bases are TGTGCCAGCAGCCGGCGGGACACTGAAGCTTTCTTT. The V gene is TRBV11-2, the J gene TRBJ1-1, with unresolved D. The CDR3 runs 12 residues. V was clipped by 5 bases and J by 3 bases, with 7 bases between them. The germline V gene encodes CDR1 SGHAT and CDR2 FQNNGV.

This chain connects TRBV5-1 to TRBJ1-2, with a possible D match to TRBD1 (5 bases). The CDR3 consists of 15 residues. Trimming pared 4 bases from V and 4 bases from J, leaving 17 bases between. The germline gives CDR1 SGHRS, CDR2 YFSETQ. The CDR3 DNA is TGCGCCAGCAGCCCCGCCCCTGGGGCCCTCTATGGCTACACCTTC. Encoded protein: CASSPAPGALYGYTF.

The rearrangement joins TRBV6-5 to TRBJ1-5; D is unclear. Germline V gene lookup returns CDR1 MNHEY and CDR2 SVGAGI. The V and J ends lost 1 base and 2 bases respectively, with 6 bases between them. There are 14 residues in the CDR3. The CDR3 sequence: CASSYLGGNQPQHF. For the CDR3, the DNA is TGTGCCAGCAGTTACTTGGGCGGCAATCAGCCCCAGCATTTT.

The V call is TRBV28, the J call TRBJ1-1; 7 nucleotides line up with TRBD1. The CDR3 length is 13 residues. Germline lookup yields CDR1 MDHEN and CDR2 SYDVKM. V trimming: 8 bases; J trimming: 5 bases; junction bases outside the gene matches: 8. The CDR3 loop is CASVTGALTEAFF. CDR3 nucleotides: TGTGCCAGCGTTACAGGGGCCTTAACTGAAGCTTTCTTT.

The chain is built from TRBV29-1 and TRBJ2-1, with 8 bases fitting TRBD2. Germline V gene lookup returns CDR1 SQVTM and CDR2 ANQGSEA. The CDR3 runs 15 residues. The J segment lost 0 bases and the V segment lost 6 bases, leaving 7 bases of the junction unmatched. The CDR3 loop is CSVLTSDRSYNEQFF. In DNA, the CDR3 is TGCAGCGTGCTGACTAGCGACCGCTCCTACAATGAGCAGTTCTTC.

The chain combines TRBV3-1 (or the pseudogene TRBV3-2) with TRBJ1-2, with D possibly matching TRBD1 (6 bases). CDR3 length: 14 residues. Germline lookup yields CDR1 LGHDT and CDR2 YNNKEL (reference sequence). The ends were cut back, 3 bases at V and 5 bases at J, with 13 bases in the middle. The CDR3 DNA reads as TGTGCCAGCAGCCACCAGGACAGACAGTATGGCTACACCTTC. The encoded protein is CASSHQDRQYGYTF.

Only one count was recorded for this clone. The rearrangement joins TRBV2 to TRBJ1-5; perhaps TRBD1 as D (5 bases). The ends were cut back, 3 bases at V and 2 bases at J, with 23 bases in the middle. Germline values: CDR1 SNHLY, CDR2 FYNNEI. The CDR3 consists of 19 residues. The CDR3 DNA reads as TGTGCCAGCAGTGATCTGCAGGGTAGGGCACAGGATCGCAATCAGCCCCAGCATTTT. Protein: CASSDLQGRAQDRNQPQHF.

The V and J genes are TRBV5-1 and TRBJ2-5; 8 bases map to TRBD1. The CDR3 contains 16 residues. V trimming: 3 bases; J trimming: 4 bases; junction bases outside the gene matches: 11. CDR1 is SGHRS and CDR2 is YFSETQ in the germline V gene. The CDR3 sequence: CASSSSAGGSRETQYF. DNA for the CDR3: TGCGCCAGCAGCTCCTCCGCAGGGGGCAGTCGAGAGACCCAGTACTTC.

The chain combines TRBV10-3 with TRBJ1-1; the match to TRBD1 covers 9 bases. Germline lookup yields CDR1 ENHRY and CDR2 SYGVKD. The CDR3 is made up of 14 amino acids. The V segment lost 10 bases and the J segment 2 bases; nucleotides outside the gene matches: 8. CDR3 in DNA: TGTGCCACGACCGGGACAGGGCTAAACACTGAAGCTTTCTTT. Translating gives CATTGTGLNTEAFF.

This chain uses TRBV5-1 with TRBJ2-5; D is ambiguous. The CDR3 has 10 amino acids. V lost 6 bases and J 5 bases, leaving 5 bases between the germline ends. Germline V CDR1 and CDR2: SGHRS, YFSETQ. CDR3 amino acids: CASTGETQYF. The CDR3 DNA reads as TGCGCCAGCACGGGTGAGACCCAGTACTTC.

This chain joins TRBV28 and TRBJ1-2; D perhaps matches TRBD1 (6 bases). Germline loops: CDR1 MDHEN, CDR2 SYDVKM. Between the trimmed V and J ends, which lost 5 bases and 2 bases, there was a span of 18 bases. CDR3 length equals 16 residues. The CDR3 loop is CASSDPNRVRNYGYTF. The CDR3 DNA is TGTGCCAGCAGTGATCCGAACAGGGTCCGAAACTATGGCTACACCTTC.

The count of this clone is one. This chain connects TRBV27 to TRBJ2-2; TRBD1 is a possible D gene (6 bases). The germline gives CDR1 MNHEY, CDR2 SMNVEV (reference sequence). This CDR3 spans 15 amino acids. V was clipped by 6 bases and J by 4 bases, with 15 bases between them. The CDR3 region has the DNA TGTGCCAGCAGGCCGGGACAACTACCCACCGGGGAGCTGTTTTTT. It specifies CASRPGQLPTGELFF.

This clone was observed a single time. The chain recombines TRBV6-5 with TRBJ2-1, with a tentative D call TRBD2 (5 bases). In germline, CDR1 is MNHEY, CDR2 SVGAGI. Trimming removed 8 bases from V and 2 bases from J, with 10 bases in between. The CDR3 covers 13 residues. The CDR3 here is CASGRATYNEQFF. DNA of the CDR3: TGTGCCAGCGGGCGGGCAACCTACAATGAGCAGTTCTTC.

This clone has just one count. The rearrangement joins TRBV2 to TRBJ1-5; possible D gene TRBD1, 6 bases. The CDR3 length is 14 residues. V lost 7 bases and J 2 bases, leaving 12 bases between the germline ends. Germline CDR1 and CDR2: SNHLY and FYNNEI. The CDR3 nucleotides read TGTGCCAGCAAGCTACAGGGAGGCAATCAGCCCCAGCATTTT. Protein: CASKLQGGNQPQHF. The entire variable domain, with the rest obtained from reference TRBV2 and TRBJ1-5, is as follows: EPEVTQTPSHQVTQMGQEVILRCVPISNHLYFYWYRQILGQKVEFLVSFYNNEISEKSEIFDDQFSVERPDGSNFTLKIRSTKLEDSAMYFCASKLQGGNQPQHFGDGTRLSIL.

This clone was observed a few times. J is TRBJ1-1 and V is TRBV12-3 or TRBV12-4; perhaps TRBD1 as D (5 bases). The germline V and J ends were trimmed by 5 bases and 4 bases, with 11 bases remaining between them. The CDR3 is 13 residues long. CDR3 region: CASSTTGLTEAFF. For the CDR3, the DNA is TGTGCCAGCAGTACCACAGGTCTCACTGAAGCTTTCTTT.